The 3 T cell receptor beta chains reported below all come from one sample, sequenced in a study of blood T cell repertoires in COVID-19. Sequencing used immunoSEQ multiplex PCR; TCRdb keeps in-frame clones, though not all of them. The table records under 150,000 clones, 87% of them present only once. The sequencing sample was made of peripheral blood. All receptors derive from a woman aged 40 to 49 with acute or convalescent COVID-19.

The chain uses TRBV14 and TRBJ2-2, with 10 positions matching TRBD1. V trimming: 4 bases; J trimming: 1 base; junction bases outside the gene matches: 6. The CDR3 spans 17 residues. Germline values: CDR1 SGHDN, CDR2 FVKESK. The CDR3 DNA reads as TGTGCCAGCAGCCGTTGGGACAGGGGAAGGAACACCGGGGAGCTGTTTTTT. As protein: CASSRWDRGRNTGELFF.

Only a few counts were recorded for this clone. V is TRBV30 and J is TRBJ1-2; D gene uncertain. Germline CDR1 GTSNPN, CDR2 SVGIG (reference sequence). This CDR3 contains 13 residues. Trimming shortened V by 0 bases and J by 8 bases, and 13 bases separated the two germline ends. Here the CDR3 DNA reads TGTGCCTGGAGTGTAGTTTTCGGGGTCGGCTACACCTTC. Translated, it gives CAWSVVFGVGYTF. Combining the CDR3 with reference TRBV30 and TRBJ1-2 gives the whole variable domain SQTIHQWPATLVQPVGSPLSLECTVEGTSNPNLYWYRQAAGRGLQLLFYSVGIGQISSEVPQNLSASRPQDRQFILSSKKLLLSDSGFYLCAWSVVFGVGYTFGSGTRLTVV.

This clone was counted a single time. The chain links TRBV7-9 to TRBJ1-1; D possibly corresponds to TRBD1 (6 bases). The CDR3 runs 13 residues. CDR1 and CDR2 from the germline V gene are SEHNR and FQNEAQ (reference sequence). Trimming took off 0 bases at V and 10 bases at J, with 12 bases between the two ends. The CDR3 is CASSLAGGRVAFF. CDR3 bases: TGTGCCAGCAGCTTAGCCGGGGGGCGCGTAGCTTTCTTT.